One sample yielded the 19 T cell receptor beta chains listed below, sequenced in a study of CD8+ T cells in alopecia areata. Treatment noted: oral pan-JAK inhibitor, 5-10 mg twice daily. RNA, once extracted, was reverse transcribed into cDNA for use as the sequencing template. Repertoires were generated with immunoSEQ multiplex PCR, while TCRdb's copy carries only in-frame clones and drops some. Of 150,000 to 200,000 clones in the sample, under 60% were seen once. The material sequenced was CD8+ T cells sorted from blood, taken at week 24, from a patient treated with tofacitinib. The receptors derive from a human donor with alopecia areata.

This clone has more than one count but fewer than ten. The chain uses TRBV30 and TRBJ2-5; weak D call: TRBD1 (5 bases). The CDR3 sequence is 15 residues long. From germline, CDR1 is GTSNPN and CDR2 SVGIG (reference sequence). Trimming cost V 0 bases and J 1 base, with 12 bases left between them. The CDR3 loop is CAWSVLWQGQETQYF. The CDR3 region has the DNA TGTGCCTGGAGTGTACTCTGGCAGGGCCAAGAGACCCAGTACTTC.

This clone came up a few times. This rearrangement joins TRBV9 to TRBJ2-3; D is unresolved. The CDR3 totals 12 residues. CDR1 and CDR2 from the germline V gene are SGDLS and YYNGEE. Trimming stripped 3 bases from V and 3 bases from J, with 5 bases between. The CDR3 loop reads CASSEGTDTQYF. The CDR3 DNA reads TGTGCCAGCAGCGAGGGAACAGATACGCAGTATTTT.

The CDR3 loop is CASSSVSGGHSTDTQYF. The CDR3, as DNA: TGCGCCAGCAGCTCCGTAAGCGGGGGGCATAGCACAGATACGCAGTATTTT. V gene TRBV5-1 combines with J gene TRBJ2-3, with 9 bases lining up with TRBD2. The CDR3 runs 17 residues. After removal of 3 bases from V and 0 bases from J, the junction contained 8 bases not matched to a gene. Germline-derived CDR1 and CDR2 are SGHRS and YFSETQ.

With respect to this clone: The junction shows a germline mismatch at one end, possibly a read error. V usage is TRBV7-7 and J usage is TRBJ2-3; 7 bases align to TRBD2. Germline-derived CDR1 and CDR2 are SSHAT and FNYEAQ (reference sequence). This CDR3 has 13 residues. The CDR3, as DNA: TGTGCTAGCAGCGGCTCGGGGGGAGATACGCAGTATTTT. Residues: CASSGSGGDTQYF.

This clone showed up just a few times. V is TRBV2 and J is TRBJ1-1, with D perhaps matching TRBD1 (5 bases). This CDR3 is 12 amino acids long. Germline V CDR1 and CDR2: SNHLY, FYNNEI. Deletions cut 0 bases from V and 6 bases from J, with 5 bases between. Written as DNA, the CDR3 is TGTGCCAGCAGTGAAGCAGGGGCTGAAGCTTTCTTT. This translates into CASSEAGAEAFF.

This chain links TRBV5-6 with TRBJ1-1; possible D gene TRBD1, 5 bases. CDR3 length: 14 amino acids. Trimming took 3 bases from V and 0 from J, leaving 9 bases between them. Germline V gene data show CDR1 as SGHDT and CDR2 as YYEEEE. CDR3 sequence reads: CASSSGRMNTEAFF. The CDR3 nucleotides are TGTGCCAGCAGCTCGGGACGGATGAACACTGAAGCTTTCTTT. The variable domain in full, with the rest retrieved from reference TRBV5-6 and TRBJ1-1, is DAGVTQSPTHLIKTRGQQVTLRCSPKSGHDTVSWYQQALGQGPQFIFQYYEEEERQRGNFPDRFSGHQFPNYSSELNVNALLLGDSALYLCASSSGRMNTEAFFGQGTRLTVV.

This clone was observed once. A single base is all that separates this from a far larger clone, so a read error is likely. The chain employs TRBV19 and TRBJ1-5; D is undetermined. The CDR3 has 13 amino acids. Trimming shortened V by 7 bases and J by 4 bases, and 11 bases separated the two germline ends. CDR1 and CDR2 (germline): LNHDA, SQIVND (reference sequence). CDR3 nucleotides: TGTGCCAGTAATCGAGGCGATAATCAGCCCCAGCATTTT. Translation: CASNRGDNQPQHF.

The chain recombines TRBV7-9 with TRBJ2-5; 9 nucleotides match TRBD2. The CDR3 is made up of 14 amino acids. J gave up 5 bases and V 3 bases, and 4 bases lay outside the gene matches. In germline, CDR1 is SEHNR, CDR2 FQNEAQ (reference sequence). CDR3 sequence (DNA): TGTGCCAGCAGCTTTGTAAGCGGGGGGGAGACCCAGTACTTC. This gives the protein CASSFVSGGETQYF.

This clone has just a few counts. CDR3 sequence reads: CASSGTGNPNSPLHF. CDR3 bases: TGCGCCAGCAGCGGAACCGGGAACCCGAATTCACCCCTCCACTTT. The rearrangement uses TRBV4-1 and TRBJ1-6; D gene ambiguous. Germline V gene lookup returns CDR1 MGHRA and CDR2 YSYEKL. Trimming removed 5 bases from V and 7 bases from J, with 15 bases in between. The CDR3 consists of 15 residues.

This clone was seen only once. This rearrangement joins TRBV4-2 to TRBJ2-7; D might be TRBD1 (5 bases). The length of the CDR3 is 18 residues. Germline-derived CDR1 and CDR2 are LGHNA and YNFKEQ. V lost 0 bases and J lost 2, with 20 bases in between. CDR3 coding DNA: TGTGCCAGCAGCCAAGAGGGTCCCAGGGTTACAGGAACCTACGAGCAGTACTTC. Translating it yields CASSQEGPRVTGTYEQYF.

V and J are TRBV7-6 and TRBJ1-1; a possible D gene is TRBD1 (5 bases). Trimming took 5 bases from V and 10 from J, leaving 20 bases between them. CDR1 and CDR2 from the germline V gene are SGHVS and FNYEAQ. The CDR3 runs 14 residues. CDR3 loop: CASSVVAWGVGAFF. The DNA of the CDR3 is TGTGCCAGCAGCGTAGTCGCCTGGGGGGTTGGAGCTTTCTTT.

The chain is built from TRBV29-1 and TRBJ1-1, with D maybe TRBD1 (5 bases). Trimming removed 6 bases at V and 3 bases at J, with 17 bases between. The CDR3 spans 14 residues. The germline gives CDR1 SQVTM, CDR2 ANQGSEA. For the CDR3, the DNA is TGCAGCGTAGCGAGGGGCAGGGAGGACACTGAAGCTTTCTTT. Translated: CSVARGREDTEAFF.

The chain carries TRBV7-3 and TRBJ2-7; D is unclear. Trimming cost V 5 bases and J 1 base, with 15 bases left between them. The CDR3 has 15 residues. Germline V gene data show CDR1 as SGHTA and CDR2 as FQGTGA. In nucleotides, the CDR3 is TGTGCCAGCAGCCACAGACGCGCAGAGTCCTACGAGCAGTACTTC. This codes for CASSHRRAESYEQYF. The full variable domain, in which reference TRBV7-3 and TRBJ2-7 provide the parts outside the CDR3, is GAGVSQTPSNKVTEKGKYVELRCDPISGHTALYWYRQSLGQGPEFLIYFQGTGAADDSGLPNDRFFAVRPEGSVSTLKIQRTERGDSAVYLCASSHRRAESYEQYFGPGTRLTVT.

The genes are TRBV29-1 and TRBJ1-6; 10 nucleotides line up with TRBD1. Germline V gene lookup returns CDR1 SQVTM and CDR2 ANQGSEA. J lost 9 bases, V lost 7 bases, and 6 bases had no gene match. This CDR3 contains 13 residues. The DNA of the CDR3 is TGCAGCGCTGCGGACAGGGGGTGTTCACCCCTCCACTTT. Protein sequence: CSAADRGCSPLHF.

The CDR3, as DNA: TGTGCCTGGGGGGGAGATCCCCGTCGGGATGAGCAGTTCTTC. Translated, it gives CAWGGDPRRDEQFF. This rearrangement joins TRBV30 to TRBJ2-1, with D perhaps assigned TRBD1 or TRBD2 (5 bases each). CDR3 length equals 14 residues. Germline CDR1 is GTSNPN and CDR2 is SVGIG (reference sequence). Trimming removed 5 bases at V and 8 bases at J, with 19 bases between.

V gene TRBV4-1 combines with J gene TRBJ2-3; no clear D gene. The CDR3 is made up of 17 amino acids. Deletions cut 1 base from V and 1 base from J, with 15 bases between. Germline V gene data show CDR1 as MGHRA and CDR2 as YSYEKL. The DNA for the CDR3 is TGCGCCAGCAGCCAAGCAGATACGGCGCCGGGCACAGATACGCAGTATTTT. This translates into CASSQADTAPGTDTQYF.

The chain employs TRBV7-9 and TRBJ2-5; no firm D call. The germline V gene encodes CDR1 SEHNR and CDR2 FQNEAQ (reference sequence). This CDR3 spans 13 amino acids. Deletions cut 2 bases from V and 13 bases from J, with 17 bases between. The CDR3 DNA is TGTGCCAGCAGCTTATTGCGTTCCGAGCCGGTGTACTTC. It translates to CASSLLRSEPVYF. The whole variable domain, filled in from reference TRBV7-9 and TRBJ2-5, reads DTGVSQNPRHKITKRGQNVTFRCDPISEHNRLYWYRQTLGQGPEFLTYFQNEAQLEKSRLLSDRFSAERPKGSFSTLEIQRTEQGDSAMYLCASSLLRSEPVYFGPGTRLLVL.

The chain has TRBV14 and TRBJ2-2; 9 bases align to TRBD1. CDR1 SGHDN and CDR2 FVKESK come from the germline V gene. The V segment lost 0 bases and the J segment 5 bases; nucleotides outside the gene matches: 7. The CDR3 runs to 17 residues. DNA for the CDR3: TGTGCCAGCAGCCAAGATGTTCGGGACAGGGTTACCGGGGAGCTGTTTTTT. Amino acids: CASSQDVRDRVTGELFF.

This clone was counted a few times. V gene TRBV10-3 combines with J gene TRBJ2-7, with D possibly being TRBD2 (6 bases). This CDR3 spans 15 amino acids. The germline CDR1 and CDR2 sequences are ENHRY and SYGVKD. The V end was cut by 4 bases, the J end by 3 bases, with 16 bases between. CDR3 sequence: CAISGPGTFVYEQYF. In nucleotides, the CDR3 is TGTGCCATCAGTGGACCCGGGACTTTTGTCTACGAGCAGTACTTC.